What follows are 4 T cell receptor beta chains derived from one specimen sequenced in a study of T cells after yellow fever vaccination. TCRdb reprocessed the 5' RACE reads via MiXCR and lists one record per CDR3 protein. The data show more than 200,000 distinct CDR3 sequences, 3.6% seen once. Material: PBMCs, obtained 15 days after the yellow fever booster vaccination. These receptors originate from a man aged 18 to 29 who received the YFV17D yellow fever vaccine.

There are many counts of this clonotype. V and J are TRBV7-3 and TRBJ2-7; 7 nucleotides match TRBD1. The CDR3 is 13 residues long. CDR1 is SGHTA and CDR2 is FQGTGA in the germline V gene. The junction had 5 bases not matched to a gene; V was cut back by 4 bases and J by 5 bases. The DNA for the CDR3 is TGTGCCAGCAGCTACTTTCAGGGGGACGAGCAGTACTTC. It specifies CASSYFQGDEQYF.

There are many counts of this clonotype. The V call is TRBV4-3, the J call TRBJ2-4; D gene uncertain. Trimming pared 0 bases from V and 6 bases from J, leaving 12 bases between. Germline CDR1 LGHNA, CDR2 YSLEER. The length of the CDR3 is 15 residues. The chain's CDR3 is CASSQEPLSGNIQYF. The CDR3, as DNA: TGCGCCAGCAGCCAAGAACCTCTCTCGGGAAACATTCAGTACTTC.

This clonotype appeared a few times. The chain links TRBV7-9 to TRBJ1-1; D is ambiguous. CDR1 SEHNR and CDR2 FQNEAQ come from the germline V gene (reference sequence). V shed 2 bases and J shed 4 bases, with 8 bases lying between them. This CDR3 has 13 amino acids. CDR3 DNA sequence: TGTGCCAGCAGCTTATCGTCGGCCACTGAAGCTTTCTTT. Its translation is CASSLSSATEAFF. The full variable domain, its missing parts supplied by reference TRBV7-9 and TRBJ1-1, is DTGVSQNPRHKITKRGQNVTFRCDPISEHNRLYWYRQTLGQGPEFLTYFQNEAQLEKSRLLSDRFSAERPKGSFSTLEIQRTEQGDSAMYLCASSLSSATEAFFGQGTRLTVV.

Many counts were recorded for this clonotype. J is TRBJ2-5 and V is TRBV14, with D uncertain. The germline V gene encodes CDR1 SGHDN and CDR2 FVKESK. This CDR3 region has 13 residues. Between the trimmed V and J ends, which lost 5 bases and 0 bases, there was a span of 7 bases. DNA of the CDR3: TGTGCCAGCAGCGACCTAAACCAAGAGACCCAGTACTTC. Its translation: CASSDLNQETQYF.